The rows below give T cell receptor beta chains drawn from one sample of a study of neurological immune-mediated disorders. A single record per CDR3 protein comes from TCRdb applying MiXCR to the 5' RACE reads. The data show over 65,000 distinct CDR3 sequences, with just over 2.5% seen just once and around 1.1% held by the top ten. The sample was PBMCs. These receptors all stem from a woman aged 30 to 39 with multiple sclerosis. CDR3s include the opening cysteine and the closing phenylalanine or tryptophan. The D gene is left open where the match is weak. Some rows mark clone size as missing; the rest say once, few, many or name a class of expanded clone.

v_call: TRBV29-1; clone_size: many; d_call: .; j_call: TRBJ2-3; cdr3_nt: TGCAGCGTTGGGGTACCGGGACTCCCAGATACGCAGTATTTT; cdr3_aa: CSVGVPGLPDTQYF
v_call: TRBV12-3/TRBV12-4; clone_size: many; d_call: .; j_call: TRBJ2-3; cdr3_nt: TGTGCCAGCAGTTTCGGGACTTTAACAACAGATACGCAGTATTTT; cdr3_aa: CASSFGTLTTDTQYF
v_call: TRBV20-1; clone_size: many; d_call: TRBD2; j_call: TRBJ2-7; cdr3_nt: TGCAGTGCATCGCTTCTAGCGGGAGCTGCCCACGAGCAGTACTTC; cdr3_aa: CSASLLAGAAHEQYF
v_call: TRBV12-3/TRBV12-4; clone_size: many; d_call: .; j_call: TRBJ2-3; cdr3_nt: TGTGCCAGCAGTTTTCGGGCGGGGTGGGATACGCAGTATTTT; cdr3_aa: CASSFRAGWDTQYF
v_call: TRBV7-2; clone_size: many; d_call: .; j_call: TRBJ1-2; cdr3_nt: TGTGCCAGCGCAGACCCATTTAACTATGGCTACACCTTC; cdr3_aa: CASADPFNYGYTF
v_call: TRBV3-1; clone_size: many; d_call: TRBD2; j_call: TRBJ2-1; cdr3_nt: TGTGCCAGCAGCCCCCTGAATGCGGGGGGTTCCTACAATGAGCAGTTCTTC; cdr3_aa: CASSPLNAGGSYNEQFF
v_call: TRBV20-1; clone_size: many; d_call: .; j_call: TRBJ2-1; cdr3_nt: TGCAGTGCTAGGATCGTTAACAATGAGCAGTTCTTC; cdr3_aa: CSARIVNNEQFF
v_call: TRBV4-2; clone_size: many; d_call: TRBD1; j_call: TRBJ1-2; cdr3_nt: TGTGCCAGCAGCCAAGTGGCCCTAAATGACAGGGTAATACATGGCTACACCTTC; cdr3_aa: CASSQVALNDRVIHGYTF
v_call: TRBV7-2; clone_size: many; d_call: .; j_call: TRBJ1-6; cdr3_nt: TGTGCCAGCAGCTTTAATTCACCCCTCCACTTT; cdr3_aa: CASSFNSPLHF
v_call: TRBV7-2; clone_size: many; d_call: TRBD2; j_call: TRBJ2-3; cdr3_nt: TGTGCCAGCAGCCCACGACTAGCGGGTTCACGAGCAGATACGCAGTATTTT; cdr3_aa: CASSPRLAGSRADTQYF
v_call: TRBV25-1; clone_size: many; d_call: .; j_call: TRBJ1-2; cdr3_nt: TGTGCCAGCAGTGATGGAATCAACGTGTATGGCTACACCTTC; cdr3_aa: CASSDGINVYGYTF
v_call: TRBV2; clone_size: many; d_call: TRBD1; j_call: TRBJ2-2; cdr3_nt: TGTGCCAGCTCTCCGGGACAGGGAAGCGCCGGGGAGCTGTTTTTT; cdr3_aa: CASSPGQGSAGELFF
v_call: TRBV20-1; clone_size: many; d_call: TRBD1; j_call: TRBJ2-3; cdr3_nt: TGCAGTGCTAGCCCCGGACAGGGGACAGATACGCAGTATTTT; cdr3_aa: CSASPGQGTDTQYF
v_call: TRBV7-9; clone_size: many; d_call: .; j_call: TRBJ1-1; cdr3_nt: TGTGCCAGCAGCGTCCGGGGCGGAAACACTGAAGCTTTCTTT; cdr3_aa: CASSVRGGNTEAFF
v_call: TRBV27; clone_size: .; d_call: TRBD1; j_call: TRBJ1-4; cdr3_nt: TGTGCCAGCAGGGGGACAGGGCGAACTAATGAAAAACTGTTTTTT; cdr3_aa: CASRGTGRTNEKLFF
v_call: TRBV27; clone_size: many; d_call: .; j_call: TRBJ2-7; cdr3_nt: TGTGCCAGCAGTTTAGGGGGGTCCTACGAGCAGTACTTC; cdr3_aa: CASSLGGSYEQYF
v_call: TRBV9; clone_size: many; d_call: .; j_call: TRBJ1-2; cdr3_nt: TGTGCCAGCAGCGTAGATCGGGCTTCATCTAACTATGGCTACACCTTC; cdr3_aa: CASSVDRASSNYGYTF
v_call: TRBV25-1; clone_size: few; d_call: .; j_call: TRBJ2-1; cdr3_nt: TGTGCCAGCAGTGAATTGGATAGCTTCGGATACAATGAGCAGTTCTTC; cdr3_aa: CASSELDSFGYNEQFF
v_call: TRBV5-1; clone_size: many; d_call: TRBD2; j_call: TRBJ2-2; cdr3_nt: TGCGCCAGCAGACAAACGACCGGGACTAGCGGCAACACCGGGGAGCTGTTTTTT; cdr3_aa: CASRQTTGTSGNTGELFF
v_call: TRBV7-9; clone_size: many; d_call: TRBD2; j_call: TRBJ2-7; cdr3_nt: TGTGCCAGCAGCTTATGGACTAGCGGGAGGAGCGAGCAGTACTTC; cdr3_aa: CASSLWTSGRSEQYF
v_call: TRBV27; clone_size: .; d_call: .; j_call: TRBJ1-1; cdr3_nt: TGTGCCAGCAGTTTCAACAGGAACACTGAAGCTTTCTTT; cdr3_aa: CASSFNRNTEAFF
v_call: TRBV5-1; clone_size: many; d_call: .; j_call: TRBJ2-5; cdr3_nt: TGCGCCAGCAGCTCCCTCTGGAGGGAGATCGGAGAGACCCAGTACTTC; cdr3_aa: CASSSLWREIGETQYF
v_call: TRBV6-5; clone_size: many; d_call: .; j_call: TRBJ1-2; cdr3_nt: TGTGCCAGCAGTCTCGCAGAGGGGTCGACCTATGGCTACACCTTC; cdr3_aa: CASSLAEGSTYGYTF
v_call: TRBV7-9; clone_size: many; d_call: TRBD2; j_call: TRBJ2-1; cdr3_nt: TGTGCCAGCAGCTTAATCCTAGCGGAATACAATGAGCAGTTCTTC; cdr3_aa: CASSLILAEYNEQFF
v_call: TRBV7-9; clone_size: many; d_call: TRBD2; j_call: TRBJ2-7; cdr3_nt: TGTGCCAGCAGTCCCGGACTAGCGGGAGGAGAGGAGCAGTACTTC; cdr3_aa: CASSPGLAGGEEQYF
v_call: TRBV6-2/TRBV6-3; clone_size: many; d_call: TRBD2; j_call: TRBJ2-2; cdr3_nt: TGTGCCATCGAAACTAGCGGGAGAACCGGGGAGCTGTTTTTT; cdr3_aa: CAIETSGRTGELFF
v_call: TRBV20-1; clone_size: many; d_call: TRBD1; j_call: TRBJ1-6; cdr3_nt: TGCAGTGCTAGAGGGGACCCGGGACAGGAGAGTGCACCCCTCCACTTT; cdr3_aa: CSARGDPGQESAPLHF
v_call: TRBV20-1; clone_size: many; d_call: .; j_call: TRBJ2-7; cdr3_nt: TGCAGTGCCCCCGGGGCCTACCTAACCTACGAGCAGTACTTC; cdr3_aa: CSAPGAYLTYEQYF
v_call: TRBV18; clone_size: many; d_call: .; j_call: TRBJ2-3; cdr3_nt: TGTGCCAGCTCAGCGCTTAGCAGGGATACGCAGTATTTT; cdr3_aa: CASSALSRDTQYF
v_call: TRBV4-2; clone_size: many; d_call: TRBD2; j_call: TRBJ2-1; cdr3_nt: TGTGCCAGCAGCCAAGGGGAGGGACACAATGAGCAGTTCTTC; cdr3_aa: CASSQGEGHNEQFF
v_call: TRBV27; clone_size: many; d_call: TRBD1; j_call: TRBJ2-7; cdr3_nt: TGTGCCAGCAGTCAGCGACAGGGCTACGAGCAGTACTTC; cdr3_aa: CASSQRQGYEQYF
v_call: TRBV27; clone_size: many; d_call: TRBD1; j_call: TRBJ2-7; cdr3_nt: TGTGCCAGCAGTTTAGTCAGGGGGCTCTACTACGAGCAGTACTTC; cdr3_aa: CASSLVRGLYYEQYF
v_call: TRBV4-3; clone_size: many; d_call: TRBD2; j_call: TRBJ2-5; cdr3_nt: TGCGCCAGCAGCCAAGGGCGGCGCGGGAGTCAAGAGACCCAGTACTTC; cdr3_aa: CASSQGRRGSQETQYF
v_call: TRBV15; clone_size: many; d_call: TRBD2; j_call: TRBJ2-3; cdr3_nt: TGTGCCACCAGCAGAGAAGCGGGAGGGTCAGATACGCAGTATTTT; cdr3_aa: CATSREAGGSDTQYF
v_call: TRBV6-2/TRBV6-3; clone_size: many; d_call: TRBD1; j_call: TRBJ2-2; cdr3_nt: TGTGCCAGCAGACAGGGGGTCAACACCGGGGAGCTGTTTTTT; cdr3_aa: CASRQGVNTGELFF
v_call: TRBV29-1; clone_size: many; d_call: .; j_call: TRBJ1-1; cdr3_nt: TGCAGCGTTGGGAAGAAGTACAGGGCGAACACTGAAGCTTTCTTT; cdr3_aa: CSVGKKYRANTEAFF
v_call: TRBV2; clone_size: many; d_call: .; j_call: TRBJ1-6; cdr3_nt: TGTGCCAGCAGCGACCAGGGGTCGGGGAATTCACCCCTCCACTTT; cdr3_aa: CASSDQGSGNSPLHF
v_call: TRBV5-1; clone_size: few; d_call: .; j_call: TRBJ1-1; cdr3_nt: TGCGCCAGCAGCTTGGGGCAGGATGCTGAAGCTTTCTTT; cdr3_aa: CASSLGQDAEAFF
v_call: TRBV20-1; clone_size: many; d_call: .; j_call: TRBJ2-3; cdr3_nt: TGCAGTGCGAAGACCCGACGTATGAGACAGCTAGCGACCACAGATACGCAGTATTTT; cdr3_aa: CSAKTRRMRQLATTDTQYF
v_call: TRBV5-1; clone_size: many; d_call: .; j_call: TRBJ2-3; cdr3_nt: TGCGCCAGCAGGGGGGACACAGATACGCAGTATTTT; cdr3_aa: CASRGDTDTQYF
v_call: TRBV11-1; clone_size: many; d_call: TRBD1; j_call: TRBJ2-2; cdr3_nt: TGTGCCAGCAGCTTTTTGCCCCCGGGACAGGGTAACACCGGGGAGCTGTTTTTT; cdr3_aa: CASSFLPPGQGNTGELFF
v_call: TRBV20-1; clone_size: many; d_call: .; j_call: TRBJ2-2; cdr3_nt: TGCAGTGCTAGAGAGCCCCAGCGGGCGGGGAACGGGGAGCTGTTTTTT; cdr3_aa: CSAREPQRAGNGELFF
v_call: TRBV25-1; clone_size: many; d_call: .; j_call: TRBJ1-6; cdr3_nt: TGTGCCAGCAGTGATTACGCCACCTCCTATAATTCACCCCTCCACTTT; cdr3_aa: CASSDYATSYNSPLHF
v_call: TRBV7-2; clone_size: many; d_call: .; j_call: TRBJ2-4; cdr3_nt: TGTGCCAGCAGCCCACGGGCGGACAAAAACATTCAGTACTTC; cdr3_aa: CASSPRADKNIQYF
v_call: TRBV20-1; clone_size: many; d_call: TRBD2; j_call: TRBJ2-3; cdr3_nt: TGCAGTGCTGGACTAGCGGGTAGGGATACGCAGTATTTT; cdr3_aa: CSAGLAGRDTQYF
v_call: TRBV25-1; clone_size: many; d_call: .; j_call: TRBJ1-1; cdr3_nt: TGTGCCAGTAAGCGTCCGGGACAGAACACTGAAGCTTTCTTT; cdr3_aa: CASKRPGQNTEAFF
v_call: TRBV7-2; clone_size: many; d_call: .; j_call: TRBJ1-1; cdr3_nt: TGTGCCAGCAGCCCACCCTCGAGGGGGAACACTGAAGCTTTCTTT; cdr3_aa: CASSPPSRGNTEAFF
v_call: TRBV5-1; clone_size: many; d_call: TRBD2; j_call: TRBJ2-1; cdr3_nt: TGCGCCAGCAGTCCTATAGCGGGCCCTGTCAATGAGCAGTTCTTC; cdr3_aa: CASSPIAGPVNEQFF
v_call: TRBV7-6; clone_size: many; d_call: TRBD2; j_call: TRBJ2-5; cdr3_nt: TGTGCCAGCAGCCGCCTAGCGGGAGAGACCCAGTACTTC; cdr3_aa: CASSRLAGETQYF
v_call: TRBV5-1; clone_size: many; d_call: .; j_call: TRBJ1-1; cdr3_nt: TGCGCCAGCAGCCTGGACAGCATGAACACTGAAGCTTTCTTT; cdr3_aa: CASSLDSMNTEAFF
v_call: TRBV28; clone_size: many; d_call: .; j_call: TRBJ2-3; cdr3_nt: TGTGCCAGCAGTCCGCGTAGAGGAGGGCCAGATACGCAGTATTTT; cdr3_aa: CASSPRRGGPDTQYF
v_call: TRBV7-7; clone_size: many; d_call: TRBD1; j_call: TRBJ2-2; cdr3_nt: TGTGCCAGCAGCCTTCGGACAGGCACCGGGGAGCTGTTTTTT; cdr3_aa: CASSLRTGTGELFF
v_call: TRBV27; clone_size: many; d_call: .; j_call: TRBJ2-3; cdr3_nt: TGTGCCAGCAGTTTTCTGGCCCATCGGACAGATACGCAGTATTTT; cdr3_aa: CASSFLAHRTDTQYF
v_call: TRBV27; clone_size: many; d_call: .; j_call: TRBJ1-5; cdr3_nt: TGTGCCAGCAGCAAACAGGGCTACAATCAGCCCCAGCATTTT; cdr3_aa: CASSKQGYNQPQHF